This passage covers 22 T cell receptor beta chains from one sample sequenced in a study of regulatory T cells in long-lasting Graves disease. Library construction for TCR beta used iRepertoire HTBI primers and Arm-PCR of CDR3 regions. MiXCR, applied by TCRdb to the multiplex PCR reads, yields one record per CDR3 protein. The sample lists about 460,000 distinct CDR3 sequences, about 15% seen once, with roughly 15% in the top ten. Time point here: newly diagnosed GD, antithyroid drugs for less than 3 months. Making the TCR library involved RNA that had been extracted from PBMCs. These same records also appear under a second study, on T cells in Graves' hyperthyroidism and ophthalmopathy.

Sequences were derived from peripheral blood mononuclear cells (PBMCs), sampled at new diagnosis, from a patient treated with antithyroid drugs. Receptors originate from a woman aged 45 to 65 with Graves disease.

About this clonotype itself: A read error may be the cause here, since a much bigger clone is one base away. As DNA, the CDR3 is TGTGCCAGCAGTTTAGTACGGACCTCTGGGGCCAACGTCCTGACTTTC. It translates to CASSLVRTSGANVLTF. V is TRBV12-3 or TRBV12-4 and J is TRBJ2-6; D remains unclear. Trimming took 1 base from V and 0 from J, leaving 7 bases between them. This CDR3 spans 16 amino acids.

This rearrangement joins TRBV19 to TRBJ2-3; 9 bases align to TRBD1. Germline CDR1 LNHDA, CDR2 SQIVND (reference sequence). The CDR3 totals 15 residues. The junction had 6 bases not matched to a gene; V was cut back by 6 bases and J by 2 bases. The CDR3 region has the DNA TGTGCCAGTAGCGACAGGGGGTCCCCCACAGATACGCAGTATTTT. Its translation: CASSDRGSPTDTQYF.

The chain combines TRBV20-1 with TRBJ2-1; D unresolved. Germline V CDR1 and CDR2: DFQATT, SNEGSKA (reference sequence). V shed 3 bases and J shed 5 bases, with 11 bases lying between them. The CDR3 loop spans 13 amino acids. DNA of the CDR3: TGCAGTGCTAGTAGTGGAGCCAACAATGAGCAGTTCTTC. This gives the protein CSASSGANNEQFF.

This clonotype was seen ten or more times. The chain links TRBV5-1 to TRBJ2-2; TRBD2 aligns across 8 bases. The CDR3 length is 15 residues. Germline V lookup: CDR1 SGHRS, CDR2 YFSETQ. Trimming at V came to 2 bases and at J to 6 bases, leaving 6 bases not matched to a gene. CDR3 in amino acids: CASSFPAGESGELFF. CDR3 nucleotides: TGCGCCAGCAGCTTCCCAGCGGGAGAATCCGGGGAGCTGTTTTTT.

This CDR3 is CASSFAPGQGTYEQYF. The DNA of the CDR3 is TGTGCCAGCAGCTTTGCACCGGGACAGGGGACCTACGAGCAGTACTTC. This rearrangement joins TRBV11-3 to TRBJ2-7, with 10 nucleotides matching TRBD1. Germline CDR1 and CDR2: SGHNT and YENEEA. The J segment lost 2 bases and the V segment lost 3 bases, leaving 7 bases of the junction unmatched. The length of the CDR3 is 16 residues.

The gene calls are TRBV20-1 and TRBJ2-4; D is undetermined. Germline V gives CDR1 DFQATT, CDR2 SNEGSKA (reference sequence). V was pared by 0 bases and J by 12 bases, with 12 bases between. The CDR3 is made up of 12 amino acids. The CDR3 reads CSARESGDTQYF. CDR3 in DNA: TGCAGTGCTAGAGAGTCTGGCGACACTCAGTACTTC.

This chain connects TRBV18 to TRBJ2-1; unclear D gene. Germline values: CDR1 KGHSH, CDR2 LQKENI. The V end was cut by 0 bases, the J end by 10 bases, with 10 bases between. CDR3 length: 13 amino acids. CDR3 in DNA: TGTGCCAGCTCACCACCGGATCTCAACGAGCAGTTCTTC. This codes for CASSPPDLNEQFF.

This clonotype turned up a few times. The chain joins TRBV5-1 to TRBJ1-4, with D perhaps TRBD1 (6 bases). V was shortened by 2 bases and J by 4 bases, with 9 bases between the two germline ends. The CDR3 has 14 amino acids. The germline V gene has CDR1 SGHRS and CDR2 YFSETQ. CDR3 protein: CASSFGTINEKLFF. In DNA form, the CDR3 reads TGCGCCAGCAGCTTCGGGACAATTAATGAAAAACTGTTTTTT.

This chain joins TRBV20-1 and TRBJ2-3, with D possibly being TRBD2 (5 bases). Germline assignment: CDR1 DFQATT and CDR2 SNEGSKA (reference sequence). Deletions cut 5 bases from V and 6 bases from J, with 18 bases between. This CDR3 has 14 residues. CDR3 in amino acids: CSAATGGRADTQYF. CDR3 bases: TGCAGTGCTGCGACTGGAGGAAGAGCGGATACGCAGTATTTT.

There are many counts of this clonotype. The chain employs TRBV2 and TRBJ2-1, with D unresolved. Trimming took 0 bases from V and 1 from J, leaving 7 bases between them. The CDR3 length is 15 residues. Germline V gene lookup returns CDR1 SNHLY and CDR2 FYNNEI. The DNA of the CDR3 is TGTGCCAGCAGTGAAGCTTGGTTATCCTACAATGAGCAGTTCTTC. Translated: CASSEAWLSYNEQFF.

This clonotype was seen ten or more times. The chain uses TRBV30 and TRBJ1-1; maybe TRBD1 (5 bases). This CDR3 has 14 amino acids. Germline CDR1 and CDR2: GTSNPN and SVGIG (reference sequence). Trimming left V 5 bases short and J 6 bases short, with 19 bases between. The chain's CDR3 is CAWLPGRLGSEAFF. The CDR3 DNA is TGTGCCTGGCTCCCGGGACGGCTGGGGTCTGAAGCTTTCTTT.

At least ten counts were recorded for this clonotype. V is TRBV18 and J is TRBJ2-3; D gene unclear. CDR1 KGHSH and CDR2 LQKENI come from the germline V gene. The CDR3 covers 15 residues. V dropped 1 base and J dropped 0 bases, with 8 bases sitting between them. The CDR3 nucleotides are TGTGCCAGCTCACCACTGGGAAGCAGCACAGATACGCAGTATTTT. Its protein is CASSPLGSSTDTQYF.

This clonotype was picked up a small number of times. This chain connects TRBV10-3 to TRBJ2-7; the match to TRBD2 covers 9 bases. This CDR3 region has 15 residues. CDR1 is ENHRY and CDR2 is SYGVKD in the germline V gene. V was clipped by 0 bases and J by 4 bases; unmatched bases: 4. This CDR3 is CAISESGGRGYEQYF. CDR3 sequence (DNA): TGTGCCATCAGTGAGTCAGGCGGGAGGGGATACGAGCAGTACTTC.

This chain joins TRBV19 and TRBJ2-1; TRBD2 matches at 9 bases. Germline V gives CDR1 LNHDA, CDR2 SQIVND (reference sequence). The CDR3 loop spans 17 amino acids. Losses at the gene ends were 4 bases for V and 0 bases for J; bases not matched to a gene: 7. The CDR3 sequence: CASSKISGGHSYNEQFF. The CDR3 DNA is TGTGCCAGTAGTAAGATTAGCGGGGGACACTCCTACAATGAGCAGTTCTTC.

This clonotype appeared a few times. The V call is TRBV24-1, the J call TRBJ2-1; D unclear. The J call could be wrong; TRBJ2-5 is a better fit for the DNA end. The CDR3 covers 17 residues. Germline V gene sequence: CDR1 KGHDR, CDR2 SFDVKD. The CDR3 loop is CATSDSPLRARKETQYF. As DNA, the CDR3 is TGTGCCACCAGTGATTCACCTCTCCGGGCTAGAAAAGAGACCCAGTACTTC.

Only one count was recorded for this clonotype. This chain uses TRBV3-1 with TRBJ2-7, with a tentative D call TRBD1 (6 bases). The V gene's germline CDR1 is LGHDT and CDR2 YNNKEL (reference sequence). The V and J ends lost 5 bases and 2 bases respectively, with 16 bases between them. The CDR3 consists of 15 residues. The CDR3 DNA follows: TGTGCCAGCAGCTATCACCGGGACAACCCCTACGAGCAGTACTTC. The encoded protein is CASSYHRDNPYEQYF.

This clonotype appeared many times. The V gene is TRBV2, the J gene TRBJ2-3; 10 bases fit TRBD1. This CDR3 comprises 14 residues. V dropped 7 bases and J dropped 6; count of bases not matched to a gene: 7. Germline values: CDR1 SNHLY, CDR2 FYNNEI. Here the CDR3 DNA reads TGTGCCAGCATGCGGGACAGGGGTTTCGATACGCAGTATTTT. Residues: CASMRDRGFDTQYF.

Many counts were recorded for this clonotype. The chain is built from TRBV2 and TRBJ1-2; weak D call: TRBD1 (5 bases). CDR3 size: 15 residues. CDR1 is SNHLY and CDR2 is FYNNEI in the germline V gene. The V end was cut by 3 bases, the J end by 1 base, with 12 bases between. CDR3 sequence reads: CASSEYRTNNYGYTF. The DNA of the CDR3 is TGTGCCAGCAGTGAGTACAGGACGAATAACTATGGCTACACCTTC.

On this clonotype: This probably arose from a read error, given a far larger clone one base away. The J gene is TRBJ2-1, the V gene TRBV12-3 or TRBV12-4; no reliable D call. The CDR3 is made up of 13 amino acids. V shed 3 bases and J shed 3 bases, with 6 bases lying between them. CDR3 residues: CASSFDGYNEQFF. Here the CDR3 DNA reads TGTGCCAGCAGTTTCGACGGCTACAATGAGCAGTTCTTC.

This chain joins TRBV20-1 and TRBJ2-7, with a tentative D call TRBD2 (6 bases). Germline lookup yields CDR1 DFQATT and CDR2 SNEGSKA (reference sequence). The CDR3 has 13 amino acids. Trimming pared 5 bases from V and 3 bases from J, leaving 14 bases between. The CDR3 protein is CSAQGREFYEQYF. CDR3 coding DNA: TGCAGTGCTCAGGGCCGGGAGTTCTACGAGCAGTACTTC.

This clonotype appeared many times. The chain recombines TRBV10-3 with TRBJ2-5, with 13 bases aligning to TRBD2. J lost 0 bases, V lost 6 bases, and 4 bases had no gene match. The V gene's germline CDR1 is ENHRY and CDR2 SYGVKD. The CDR3 covers 16 residues. The CDR3 bases are TGTGCCATCAGCCCGGGGACTAGCGGGAACCAAGAGACCCAGTACTTC. Protein sequence: CAISPGTSGNQETQYF.

This clonotype was counted at least ten times. The J gene is TRBJ2-7, the V gene TRBV7-3; weak D call: TRBD2 (6 bases). This CDR3 comprises 15 residues. Per the germline V gene, CDR1 is SGHTA and CDR2 is FQGTGA. V gave up 1 base and J gave up 2 bases, with 12 bases separating them. The CDR3 DNA sequence: TGTGCCAGCAGCTTAAAAGCGGGTCCCCCCTACGAGCAGTACTTC. It encodes CASSLKAGPPYEQYF.